This TCR beta chain originates from a study of graft-versus-host responses after intestinal transplantation. Whole-study results and caveats: GvH clones surfaced in recipient marrow, some emerging earlier in ileum or blood.

In regard to this clone: Antigen specificity is unknown.

Generated by immunoSEQ multiplex PCR, the TCRdb table keeps only in-frame clones and is missing some. Altogether some 90,000 clones are present, 90% being singletons, with the ten largest covering around 0.1%. The CDR3 extends over 16 amino acids. Germline CDR1 and CDR2: KGHSH and LQKENI. Losses at the gene ends were 2 bases for V and 0 bases for J; bases not matched to a gene: 4. This sequence was found in a human donor who received an intestinal transplant. The chain employs TRBV18 and TRBJ2-1, with 7 bases identical to TRBD1. Material: unstimulated CD4+ T cells sorted from spleen or lymph node cells, obtained before intestinal transplant. Here the CDR3 reads CASSPATGRSYNEQFF. The CDR3 bases are TGTGCCAGCTCACCAGCGACAGGGCGCTCCTACAATGAGCAGTTCTTC.